Shown below are 23 T cell receptor beta chains from a single sample sequenced in a study of PD-1 blockade in classical Hodgkin lymphoma (TCRdb year 2020). The time point label, as the study defines it: cycle 1 day 1 (C1D1), immediately before nivolumab initiation. Every trial patient had relapsed after autologous stem cell transplantation, and cohorts A, B and C differed in prior brentuximab vedotin exposure. CD4+ T cells were purified from thawed PBMCs by magnetic negative selection with a Miltenyi CD4+ T cell isolation kit. Preparation of the library involved the immunoSEQ multiplex PCR assay. TCRdb took over this immuneACCESS table, retaining in-frame rearrangements with V and J assigned. Such tables are incomplete; in checked studies, under half of the missing clones stem from an unresolved V gene, and the remainder is unexplained. This sample has some 10,000 clones in its table, and about 79% of those were observed once. The ten largest account for roughly 4% of the sample.

The material was CD4+ T cells from blood, obtained at baseline. All receptors come from a human donor with classical Hodgkin lymphoma.

The J gene is TRBJ2-7, the V gene TRBV7-2; D not resolved. V lost 1 base and J 4 bases, leaving 8 bases between the germline ends. Germline lookup yields CDR1 SGHTA and CDR2 FQGNSA. The CDR3 totals 13 residues. CDR3 residues: CASSLGWDYEQYF. Here the CDR3 DNA reads TGTGCCAGCAGCTTAGGCTGGGATTACGAGCAGTACTTC.

The chain recombines TRBV5-5 with TRBJ1-6; 9 bases are shared with TRBD1. Germline-derived CDR1 and CDR2 are SGHKS and YYEKEE (reference sequence). This CDR3 comprises 15 residues. V gave up 3 bases and J gave up 10 bases; unmatched junction bases: 8. The CDR3, as DNA: TGTGCCAGCAGCTCGACAGACAGGGGGTTGTCACCCCTCCACTTT. It yields the protein CASSSTDRGLSPLHF. Together with reference TRBV5-5 and TRBJ1-6, the CDR3 gives the full variable domain: DAGVTQSPTHLIKTRGQQVTLRCSPISGHKSVSWYQQVLGQGPQFIFQYYEKEERGRGNFPDRFSARQFPNYSSELNVNALLLGDSALYLCASSSTDRGLSPLHFGNGTRLTVT.

CDR3 loop: CASSLEVGQGAREKLFF. The CDR3 coding sequence is TGCGCCAGCAGCTTGGAGGTAGGACAGGGGGCAAGAGAAAAACTGTTTTTT. The V gene is TRBV5-1, the J gene TRBJ1-4; 11 bases are shared with TRBD1. Germline V lookup: CDR1 SGHRS, CDR2 YFSETQ. The CDR3 runs 17 residues. V shed 0 bases and J 8 bases; nucleotides not matched to a gene: 9.

This clone has more than one count but fewer than ten. The genes are TRBV15 and TRBJ1-6; no firm D call. Germline loops: CDR1 LNHNV, CDR2 YYDKDF (reference sequence). The ends were cut back, 1 base at V and 9 bases at J, with 10 bases in the middle. This CDR3 has 14 amino acids. Written as DNA, the CDR3 is TGTGCCACCAGCAGAGGGGGAGACGGTTCACCCCTCCACTTT. Its translation: CATSRGGDGSPLHF.

The gene calls are TRBV5-1 and TRBJ1-4; no reliable D call. V lost 2 bases and J 7 bases, leaving 9 bases between the germline ends. This CDR3 has 13 amino acids. The germline CDR1 and CDR2 sequences are SGHRS and YFSETQ. The CDR3 sequence: CASSFTPGEKLFF. The DNA for the CDR3 is TGCGCCAGCAGCTTTACCCCAGGTGAAAAACTGTTTTTT. Supplemented by reference TRBV5-1 and TRBJ1-4, the full variable domain reads KAGVTQTPRYLIKTRGQQVTLSCSPISGHRSVSWYQQTPGQGLQFLFEYFSETQRNKGNFPGRFSGRQFSNSRSEMNVSTLELGDSALYLCASSFTPGEKLFFGSGTQLSVL.

A single count supports this clone. The V call is TRBV4-2, the J call TRBJ2-1, with TRBD2 matching 14 bases. Trimming took 4 bases from V and 7 from J; bases not matched to a gene: 9. The germline V gene encodes CDR1 LGHNA and CDR2 YNFKEQ. The CDR3 loop spans 17 amino acids. The CDR3 DNA reads TGTGCCAGCAGCCCGACTAGCGGGAGGGCCGGTGGGAATGAGCAGTTCTTC. It is translated as CASSPTSGRAGGNEQFF.

The chain recombines TRBV5-6 with TRBJ2-1; possibly TRBD1 for D (6 bases). From germline, CDR1 is SGHDT and CDR2 YYEEEE. The CDR3 sequence is 13 residues long. V was cut by 3 bases and J by 7 bases, with 11 bases left in between. The CDR3 DNA reads TGTGCCAGCAGCTGGGGGCTGATTAATGAGCAGTTCTTC. Protein sequence: CASSWGLINEQFF.

The rearrangement joins TRBV6-5 to TRBJ1-6; D is unresolved. The CDR3 loop spans 16 amino acids. Per the germline V gene, CDR1 is MNHEY and CDR2 is SVGAGI. V lost 4 bases and J lost 10, with 20 bases in between. For the CDR3, the DNA is TGTGCCAGCAGTTCTACCCCCCCCCGCGGGGTATCACCCCTCCACTTT. Its translation is CASSSTPPRGVSPLHF.

The rearrangement uses TRBV2 and TRBJ2-1, with 7 positions matching TRBD1. The germline V gene has CDR1 SNHLY and CDR2 FYNNEI. V trimming: 5 bases; J trimming: 2 bases; junction bases outside the gene matches: 6. The CDR3 totals 15 residues. CDR3 sequence reads: CASSSTGKTYNEQFF. CDR3 DNA: TGTGCCAGCAGTTCGACAGGGAAAACCTACAATGAGCAGTTCTTC. Supplemented by reference TRBV2 and TRBJ2-1, the full variable domain reads EPEVTQTPSHQVTQMGQEVILRCVPISNHLYFYWYRQILGQKVEFLVSFYNNEISEKSEIFDDQFSVERPDGSNFTLKIRSTKLEDSAMYFCASSSTGKTYNEQFFGPGTRLTVL.

The CDR3, as DNA: TGTGCCAGCAGCTTGACCGTTAATAGCAATCAGCCCCAGCATTTT. Its protein product is CASSLTVNSNQPQHF. This chain joins TRBV5-5 and TRBJ1-5; D gene ambiguous. V lost 1 base and J 0 bases, leaving 8 bases between the germline ends. The CDR3 extends over 15 amino acids. Germline assignment: CDR1 SGHKS and CDR2 YYEKEE (reference sequence). The entire variable domain, with the rest obtained from reference TRBV5-5 and TRBJ1-5, is as follows: DAGVTQSPTHLIKTRGQQVTLRCSPISGHKSVSWYQQVLGQGPQFIFQYYEKEERGRGNFPDRFSARQFPNYSSELNVNALLLGDSALYLCASSLTVNSNQPQHFGDGTRLSIL.

The chain joins TRBV2 to TRBJ2-5; D not certain. The germline CDR1 and CDR2 sequences are SNHLY and FYNNEI. The length of the CDR3 is 13 residues. The V end lost 9 bases, the J end lost 3 bases, and 14 bases lay between the germline ends. CDR3: CASSVRLEETQYF. CDR3 in DNA: TGTGCCAGTTCAGTCCGGCTCGAAGAGACCCAGTACTTC.

In regard to this clone: The same CDR3 is also encoded by other DNA sequences in this sample. This chain uses TRBV7-2 with TRBJ2-5; no firm D call. The CDR3 totals 13 residues. V lost 2 bases and J 4 bases, leaving 8 bases between the germline ends. Germline V lookup: CDR1 SGHTA, CDR2 FQGNSA. The CDR3 DNA sequence: TGTGCCAGCAGCTTAAGTTTGGGAGAGACCCAGTACTTC. Translation gives CASSLSLGETQYF.

The rearrangement links TRBV18 to TRBJ2-1, with 8 positions matching TRBD2. This CDR3 contains 15 residues. In germline, CDR1 is KGHSH, CDR2 LQKENI. V trimming: 2 bases; J trimming: 10 bases; junction bases outside the gene matches: 10. DNA of the CDR3: TGTGCCAGCTCACCATTGGTAGCGGGACAAGACGAGCAGTTCTTC. Encoded protein: CASSPLVAGQDEQFF.

The gene calls are TRBV7-2 and TRBJ2-7, with 9 bases identical to TRBD2. The CDR3 loop spans 16 amino acids. Per the germline V gene, CDR1 is SGHTA and CDR2 is FQGNSA. After removal of 1 base from V and 6 bases from J, the junction contained 10 bases not matched to a gene. The CDR3 reads CASSLDGLAGSIEQYF. CDR3 coding DNA: TGTGCCAGCAGCTTAGACGGGCTAGCGGGATCTATCGAGCAGTACTTC.

This sequence joins TRBV9 and TRBJ1-2; D is uncertain. Germline CDR1 SGDLS, CDR2 YYNGEE. CDR3 length: 13 amino acids. Trimming pared 0 bases from V and 3 bases from J, leaving 6 bases between. The CDR3 reads CASSVDGDYGYTF. CDR3 in DNA: TGTGCCAGCAGCGTAGACGGGGACTATGGCTACACCTTC.

The chain recombines TRBV5-6 with TRBJ1-3, with a weak D call TRBD1 (6 bases). Germline V gene data show CDR1 as SGHDT and CDR2 as YYEEEE. Trimming stripped 0 bases from V and 2 bases from J, with 18 bases between. The CDR3 runs to 18 residues. The CDR3 region is CASSLAKLDSRPGNTIYF. DNA of the CDR3: TGTGCCAGCAGCTTGGCCAAGTTGGACAGCCGGCCTGGAAACACCATATATTTT.

The chain combines TRBV5-1 with TRBJ2-5; no clear D gene. The CDR3 sequence is 14 residues long. Germline CDR1 is SGHRS and CDR2 is YFSETQ. The V end lost 4 bases, the J end lost 1 base, and 11 bases lay between the germline ends. CDR3 protein: CASSPQRPQETQYF. The CDR3, as DNA: TGCGCCAGCAGCCCACAGAGGCCCCAAGAGACCCAGTACTTC.

In its sample, this clone was seen a few times. The chain carries TRBV19 and TRBJ1-5; unclear D gene. Germline CDR1 and CDR2: LNHDA and SQIVND (reference sequence). This CDR3 has 14 residues. With 6 bases removed from V and 0 bases from J, the gap between germline ends came to 9 bases. This chain's CDR3 is CASRKTYSNQPQHF. The CDR3 DNA follows: TGTGCCAGTAGGAAGACTTATAGCAATCAGCCCCAGCATTTT.

The chain uses TRBV5-4 and TRBJ2-1, with 7 bases aligning to TRBD2. J gave up 5 bases and V 1 base, and 3 bases lay outside the gene matches. CDR3 length: 14 residues. Germline V gives CDR1 SGHNT, CDR2 YYREEE (reference sequence). In DNA form, the CDR3 reads TGTGCCAGCAGCTTGTTAGGGAGGGACAATGAGCAGTTCTTC. Amino acid sequence: CASSLLGRDNEQFF.

The chain carries TRBV5-1 and TRBJ2-3, with D unresolved. This CDR3 contains 15 residues. Trimming left V 2 bases short and J 0 bases short, with 10 bases between. Germline-derived CDR1 and CDR2 are SGHRS and YFSETQ. This chain's CDR3 is CASSFKGSSTDTQYF. The DNA of the CDR3 is TGCGCCAGCAGCTTCAAGGGTTCTAGCACAGATACGCAGTATTTT.

This clone was detected once. The chain joins TRBV13 to TRBJ2-3; 7 nucleotides agree with TRBD2. This CDR3 spans 16 amino acids. CDR1 is PRHDT, CDR2 FYEKMQ, per germline (reference sequence). The J segment lost 0 bases and the V segment lost 5 bases, leaving 8 bases of the junction unmatched. The CDR3 spells CASSLRYSGSTDTQYF. CDR3 nucleotide sequence: TGTGCCAGCAGCCTCCGTTATAGCGGGAGCACAGATACGCAGTATTTT.

The chain has TRBV4-1 and TRBJ1-1; D remains ambiguous. Deletions cut 1 base from V and 2 bases from J, with 11 bases between. This CDR3 is built from 15 residues. CDR1 is MGHRA and CDR2 is YSYEKL in the germline V gene. The chain's CDR3 is CASSQGSTKNTEAFF. The CDR3 nucleotides read TGCGCCAGCAGCCAAGGGTCAACAAAAAACACTGAAGCTTTCTTT.

The chain couples TRBV7-9 to TRBJ1-4; TRBD1 agrees at 10 bases. CDR3 length equals 14 residues. CDR1 is SEHNR and CDR2 is FQNEAQ in the germline V gene (reference sequence). V lost 4 bases to trimming and J lost 7 bases; unmatched junction nucleotides: 3. CDR3 coding DNA: TGTGCCAGCAGCTCAAGGACAGGGGGTGAAAAACTGTTTTTT. Translating it yields CASSSRTGGEKLFF. The whole variable domain, remainder taken from reference TRBV7-9 and TRBJ1-4, is DTGVSQNPRHKITKRGQNVTFRCDPISEHNRLYWYRQTLGQGPEFLTYFQNEAQLEKSRLLSDRFSAERPKGSFSTLEIQRTEQGDSAMYLCASSSRTGGEKLFFGSGTQLSVL.